This TCR beta chain is from a study of blood T cells in healthy people across ages. For the second PCR, which ran for about 7 to 12 cycles, a sample-barcoded 5' primer and a J-beta primer mix were used. Every single cDNA molecule received a tag from a template-switch adaptor with 12 random nucleotides. TCRdb re-called the 5' RACE reads through MiXCR, storing one row per CDR3 protein. The sample has 800,000 to 950,000 distinct CDR3 sequences, about 27% seen once; the top ten hold approximately 10%. A note on this clonotype: This sequence may be a read error, since a much larger clone differs from it by one base.

V was clipped by 7 bases and J by 8 bases, with 19 bases between them. The germline gives CDR1 SGHRS, CDR2 YFSETQ. The CDR3 contains 14 residues. This sample also belongs to another study, concerning T cells of mothers and their children. That study adds: Added by the second PCR's M1S primer were sample barcodes and 2-4 random nucleotides.

The TCR originated in a woman between 40 and 55 years old in good health. Material for sequencing was blood. The genes are TRBV5-1 and TRBJ2-1; D may match TRBD1 or TRBD2 (5 bases each). The CDR3 loop reads CASGVGTATDEQFF. The CDR3 DNA reads as TGCGCCAGCGGGGTCGGGACCGCCACGGATGAGCAGTTCTTC.